The clone carrying this TCR beta chain showed up just a few times. Trimming shortened V by 1 base and J by 7 bases, and 14 bases separated the two germline ends. Germline loops: CDR1 LGHDT, CDR2 YNNKEL (reference sequence). The CDR3 has 14 amino acids. The data were taken from a study of blood T cell repertoires in COVID-19. Clones were read by immunoSEQ multiplex PCR, and TCRdb kept only the in-frame ones, dropping some. The table records roughly 190,000 clones, 88% of them present only once. The receptor's source is a woman in her 40s who had recovered from COVID-19. J is TRBJ2-7 and V is TRBV3-1 (or the pseudogene TRBV3-2); D perhaps matches TRBD2 (6 bases). Specimen: peripheral blood. Here the CDR3 DNA reads TGTGCCAGCAGCCAAGGGACTACCGTCGGGGAGCAGTACTTC. This sequence encodes CASSQGTTVGEQYF.